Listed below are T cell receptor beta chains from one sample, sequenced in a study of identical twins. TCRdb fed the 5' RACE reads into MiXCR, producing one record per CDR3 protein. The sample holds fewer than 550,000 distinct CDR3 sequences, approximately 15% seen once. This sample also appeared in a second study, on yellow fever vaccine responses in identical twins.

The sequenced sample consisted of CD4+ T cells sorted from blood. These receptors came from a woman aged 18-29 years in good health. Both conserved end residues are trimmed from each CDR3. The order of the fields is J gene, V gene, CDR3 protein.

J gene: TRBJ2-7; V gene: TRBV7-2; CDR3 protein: ASSVAVTGLTYEQY
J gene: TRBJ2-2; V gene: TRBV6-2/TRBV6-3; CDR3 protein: ASRHTSGSTGELF
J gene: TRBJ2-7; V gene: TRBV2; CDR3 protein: ASSDRQGISYEQY
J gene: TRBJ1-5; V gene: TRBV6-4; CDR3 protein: ASSGITGGPQH
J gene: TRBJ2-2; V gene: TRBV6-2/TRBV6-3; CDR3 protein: ASEASNTGELF
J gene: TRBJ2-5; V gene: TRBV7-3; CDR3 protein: ASSPSGTGMETQY
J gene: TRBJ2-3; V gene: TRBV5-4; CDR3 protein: ASSLIKGGADTQY
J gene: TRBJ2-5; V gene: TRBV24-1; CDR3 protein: ATSDLFGGQETQY
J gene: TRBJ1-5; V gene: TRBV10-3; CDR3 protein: ATQTDSNQPQH
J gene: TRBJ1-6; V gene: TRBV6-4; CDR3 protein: ASSDSSQGRSPLH
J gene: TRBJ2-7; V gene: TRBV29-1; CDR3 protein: SVTQGAYEQY
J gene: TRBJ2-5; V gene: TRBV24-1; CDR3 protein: ATSGLAGDQETQY
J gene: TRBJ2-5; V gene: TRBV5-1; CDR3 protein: ASSGRPGGETQY
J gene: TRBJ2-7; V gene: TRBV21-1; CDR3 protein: ASSIVPYRGPYEQY
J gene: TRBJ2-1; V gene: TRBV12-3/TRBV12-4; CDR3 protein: ASRMTGRSYNEQF
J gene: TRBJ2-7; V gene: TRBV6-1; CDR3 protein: ASSEAAPTPYEQY
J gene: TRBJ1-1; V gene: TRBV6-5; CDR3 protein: ASSSRGQNTEAF
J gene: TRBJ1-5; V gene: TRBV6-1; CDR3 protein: ASCRPGSNQPQH
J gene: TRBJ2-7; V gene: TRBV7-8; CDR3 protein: ASSLVPGPHEQY
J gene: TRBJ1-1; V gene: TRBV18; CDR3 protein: ASSQMNTEAF
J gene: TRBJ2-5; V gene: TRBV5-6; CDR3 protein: AISPGLAGETQY
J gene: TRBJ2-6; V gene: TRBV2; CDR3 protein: ASRTGGALSGANVLT
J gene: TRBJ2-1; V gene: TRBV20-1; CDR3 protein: SAQRGTRRVNEQF
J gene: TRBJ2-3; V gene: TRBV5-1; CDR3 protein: ASSFGRGGTDTQY
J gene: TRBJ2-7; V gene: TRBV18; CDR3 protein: ASSPRLGTAPYEQY
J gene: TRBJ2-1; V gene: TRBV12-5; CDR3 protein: ASGQYNEQF